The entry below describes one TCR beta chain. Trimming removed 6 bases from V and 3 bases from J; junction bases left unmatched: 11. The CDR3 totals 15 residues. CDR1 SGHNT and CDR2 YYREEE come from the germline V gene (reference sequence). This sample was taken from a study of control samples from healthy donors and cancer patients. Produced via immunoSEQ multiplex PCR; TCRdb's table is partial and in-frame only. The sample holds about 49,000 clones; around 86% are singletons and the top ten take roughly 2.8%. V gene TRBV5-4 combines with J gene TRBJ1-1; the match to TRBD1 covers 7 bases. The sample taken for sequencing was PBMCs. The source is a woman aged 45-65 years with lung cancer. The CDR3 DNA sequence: TGTGCCAGCACCATGGGGGCAGGGGGATACACTGAAGCTTTCTTT. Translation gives CASTMGAGGYTEAFF.